This T cell receptor (beta chain) was found in a study of CD8 T cells in ankylosing spondylitis. The length of the CDR3 is 12 residues. Germline V lookup: CDR1 SGHRS, CDR2 YFSETQ. V lost 0 bases to trimming and J lost 6 bases, with 6 bases between them. This clonotype appeared many times. The antigen remains undetermined. Notes on the study in general: As reported, disease-linked clones showed significant enrichment in matched ankylosing spondylitis synovial fluid. A motif of eight highly homologous TCR beta variants was seen as apparently characteristic of ankylosing spondylitis blood. A subset of motif variants has previously been described in the synovial fluid and blood of reactive arthritis.

Making use of molecular barcodes, quantitative 5'-RACE generated TCR beta libraries. From the 5' RACE reads, TCRdb called clonotypes with MiXCR, one entry per CDR3 protein. The data contain roughly 370,000 distinct CDR3 sequences, about 20% of them singletons. The rearrangement joins TRBV5-1 to TRBJ1-2; TRBD1 might be the D (5 bases). The TCR originated in a male donor with ankylosing spondylitis. The material sequenced was blood, either unsorted or a sorted T cell fraction (not recorded which). This CDR3 reads CASSLEGHGYTF. The DNA for the CDR3 is TGCGCCAGCAGCTTGGAGGGGCATGGCTACACCTTC.